The 7 T cell receptor beta chains presented below share a single source sample, sequenced in a study of metastatic and nonmetastatic thyroid tumors. Using MiXCR, TCRdb re-called clones from the PCR reads. The data hold about 33,000 clones, with 18% observed a single time. Patients underwent thyroid surgery, and none had received any treatment before it. Sequenced material: blood. The receptor source for this set is a male donor with papillary thyroid cancer or a benign thyroid nodule (not recorded which). Some clones in this sample may be carry-over from other donors' samples.

By its share, this clone is medium-sized. V usage is TRBV24-1 and J usage is TRBJ2-2; 11 bases are a match to TRBD2. This CDR3 region has 16 residues. From germline, CDR1 is KGHDR and CDR2 SFDVKD. The V segment lost 3 bases and the J segment 4 bases; nucleotides outside the gene matches: 3. CDR3: CATSDGLAGITGELFF. CDR3 coding DNA: TGTGCCACCAGTGATGGACTAGCGGGTATCACCGGGGAGCTGTTTTTT.

The table lists this clone with many counts. The chain carries TRBV20-1 and TRBJ1-5; 8 bases line up with TRBD1. From germline, CDR1 is DFQATT and CDR2 SNEGSKA (reference sequence). The trim removed 3 bases at V and 5 bases at J, leaving 6 bases unmatched. This CDR3 has 14 amino acids. In nucleotides, the CDR3 is TGCAGTGCTAGTGAGCGGACAGGGTATCAGCCCCAGCATTTT. Amino acids: CSASERTGYQPQHF.

This clone is medium-sized by share. This sequence joins TRBV27 and TRBJ1-2, with 11 bases lining up with TRBD1. Per the germline V gene, CDR1 is MNHEY and CDR2 is SMNVEV (reference sequence). The junction had 6 bases not matched to a gene; V was cut back by 5 bases and J by 7 bases. This CDR3 contains 14 residues. The CDR3 region has the DNA TGTGCCAGCAGTCGGACAGGGGGCTTAGGTGGCTACACCTTC. Protein product: CASSRTGGLGGYTF.

The table lists this clone with many counts. The V and J genes are TRBV5-1 and TRBJ2-1, with 10 nucleotides matching TRBD1. The CDR3 consists of 16 residues. Germline V gives CDR1 SGHRS, CDR2 YFSETQ. Losses at the gene ends were 2 bases for V and 6 bases for J; bases not matched to a gene: 8. CDR3: CASSLPGQGTANEQFF. The CDR3 nucleotides read TGCGCCAGCAGCTTACCGGGACAGGGGACCGCCAATGAGCAGTTCTTC.

This clone has more than one count but fewer than ten. The V and J genes are TRBV28 and TRBJ2-1; the D is unclear. The germline V gene encodes CDR1 MDHEN and CDR2 SYDVKM. CDR3 size: 15 residues. V shed 5 bases and J shed 4 bases, with 15 bases lying between them. DNA of the CDR3: TGTGCCAGCAGTCCTTTAACGTCGCCTTACAATGAGCAGTTCTTC. Translation gives CASSPLTSPYNEQFF.

CDR3 sequence: CASSQDYTDSSLHF. CDR3 bases: TGTGCCAGCAGCCAAGATTACACAGACTCATCCCTCCACTTT. The chain joins TRBV14 to TRBJ1-6, with D unresolved. This CDR3 spans 14 amino acids. Trimming removed 0 bases from V and 14 bases from J, with 14 bases in between. Germline V gene data show CDR1 as SGHDN and CDR2 as FVKESK.

This clone was counted at least ten times. V and J are TRBV11-1 and TRBJ2-7; 9 bases match TRBD2. Germline trimming cut 0 bases from V and 7 bases from J; bases unmatched to any gene: 13. The CDR3 totals 17 residues. Germline CDR1 reads SGHAT; CDR2 reads FQDESV (reference sequence). The CDR3 reads CASSLALGPAGGREQYF. The CDR3 DNA follows: TGTGCCAGCAGCTTAGCCCTTGGGCCAGCGGGAGGACGAGAGCAGTACTTC.